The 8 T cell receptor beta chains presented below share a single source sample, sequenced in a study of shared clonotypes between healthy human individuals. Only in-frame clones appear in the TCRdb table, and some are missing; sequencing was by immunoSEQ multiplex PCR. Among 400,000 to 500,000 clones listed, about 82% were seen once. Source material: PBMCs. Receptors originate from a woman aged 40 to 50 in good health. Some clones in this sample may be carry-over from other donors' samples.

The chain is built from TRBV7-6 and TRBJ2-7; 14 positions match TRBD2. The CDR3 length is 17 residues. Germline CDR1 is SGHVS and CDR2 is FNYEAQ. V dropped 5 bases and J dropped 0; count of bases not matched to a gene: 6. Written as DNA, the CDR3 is TGTGCCAGCAGCCCACGACTAGCGGGAGGGCCCTCCTACGAGCAGTACTTC. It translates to CASSPRLAGGPSYEQYF.

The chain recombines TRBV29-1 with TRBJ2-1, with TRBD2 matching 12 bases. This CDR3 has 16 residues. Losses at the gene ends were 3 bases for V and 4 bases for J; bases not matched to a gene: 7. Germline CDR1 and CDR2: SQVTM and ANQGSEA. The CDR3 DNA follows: TGCAGCGTTGATGCATCCGGGACTAGCGGGTACAATGAGCAGTTCTTC. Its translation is CSVDASGTSGYNEQFF.

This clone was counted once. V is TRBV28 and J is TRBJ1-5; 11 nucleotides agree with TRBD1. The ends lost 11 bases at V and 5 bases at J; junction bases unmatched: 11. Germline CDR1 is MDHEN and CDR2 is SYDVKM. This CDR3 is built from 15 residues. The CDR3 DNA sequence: TGTGCCGGGGGAACAAGGACAGGGGGCGATCAGCCCCAGCATTTT. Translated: CAGGTRTGGDQPQHF.

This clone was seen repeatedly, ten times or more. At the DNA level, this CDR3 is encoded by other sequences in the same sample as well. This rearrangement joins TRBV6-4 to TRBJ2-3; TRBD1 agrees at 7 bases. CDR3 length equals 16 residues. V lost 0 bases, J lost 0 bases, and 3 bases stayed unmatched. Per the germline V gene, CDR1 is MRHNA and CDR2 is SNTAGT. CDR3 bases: TGTGCCAGCAGTGACTCCGCAGGGGGTAGCACAGATACGCAGTATTTT. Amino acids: CASSDSAGGSTDTQYF.

The CDR3: CASRPDRGTDTQYF. The CDR3 nucleotides are TGTGCCAGCAGACCAGACAGGGGAACAGATACGCAGTATTTT. The V call is TRBV7-8, the J call TRBJ2-3, with 8 bases matching TRBD1. V lost 6 bases and J lost 3; bases outside the gene matches: 5. This CDR3 is 14 amino acids long. CDR1 and CDR2 from the germline V gene are SGHVS and FQNEAQ.

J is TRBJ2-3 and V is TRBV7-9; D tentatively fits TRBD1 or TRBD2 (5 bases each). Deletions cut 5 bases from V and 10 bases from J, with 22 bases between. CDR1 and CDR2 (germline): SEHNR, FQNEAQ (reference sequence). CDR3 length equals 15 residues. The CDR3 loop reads CASSPSPTGARSQYF. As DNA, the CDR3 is TGTGCCAGCAGCCCTAGCCCCACAGGCGCACGGTCGCAGTATTTT.

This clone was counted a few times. Here the CDR3 reads CASSLDGTGTGGDTGELFF. The CDR3 nucleotides read TGCGCCAGCAGCTTGGATGGGACAGGGACCGGTGGTGACACCGGGGAGCTGTTTTTT. This chain links TRBV5-1 with TRBJ2-2; 9 positions agree with TRBD1. There are 19 residues in the CDR3. Germline V gene lookup returns CDR1 SGHRS and CDR2 YFSETQ. J gave up 3 bases and V 0 bases, and 12 bases lay outside the gene matches.

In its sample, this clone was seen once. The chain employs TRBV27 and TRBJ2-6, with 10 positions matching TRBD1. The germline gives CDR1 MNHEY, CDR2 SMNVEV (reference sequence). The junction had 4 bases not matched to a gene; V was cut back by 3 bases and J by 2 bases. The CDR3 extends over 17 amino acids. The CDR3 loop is CASSFRGQGTGANVLTF. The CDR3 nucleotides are TGTGCCAGCAGTTTTAGGGGACAGGGGACTGGGGCCAACGTCCTGACTTTC.